Below, 26 T cell receptor beta chains from the same sample are listed, as sequenced in a study of radiotherapy plus CTLA-4 blockade in lung cancer. Sequenced by immunoSEQ multiplex PCR; TCRdb stores in-frame clones only, minus some. The repertoire includes about 55,000 clones, 70% to 85% of them detected once, and over 6% sits in the top ten. Specimen: peripheral blood, collected from a patient treated with radiotherapy plus ipilimumab. All receptors come from a human donor with non-small cell lung cancer whose response to radiotherapy plus ipilimumab could not be evaluated.

The chain links TRBV5-1 to TRBJ2-3; D unclear. CDR3 length: 14 amino acids. The V end was cut by 5 bases, the J end by 3 bases, with 13 bases between. Germline V gene data show CDR1 as SGHRS and CDR2 as YFSETQ. CDR3 sequence (DNA): TGCGCCAGCAGTACCGGGTCTTTAACAGATACGCAGTATTTT. Protein sequence: CASSTGSLTDTQYF.

The genes are TRBV7-2 and TRBJ2-1, with TRBD1 identical over 7 bases. The CDR3 is 15 amino acids. Unmatched junction bases numbered 4, after V lost 5 bases and J lost 0 bases. Germline-derived CDR1 and CDR2 are SGHTA and FQGNSA. CDR3 sequence: CASSPDRASYNEQFF. CDR3 nucleotides: TGTGCCAGCAGCCCCGACAGGGCCTCCTACAATGAGCAGTTCTTC.

The chain has TRBV5-1 and TRBJ2-3; D is undetermined. The V end was cut by 0 bases, the J end by 2 bases, with 10 bases between. The CDR3 has 15 residues. CDR1 SGHRS and CDR2 YFSETQ come from the germline V gene. The CDR3 reads CASSLGPGTTDTQYF. CDR3 DNA: TGCGCCAGCAGCTTGGGCCCAGGAACCACAGATACGCAGTATTTT. Full variable domain (missing parts from reference TRBV5-1 and TRBJ2-3): KAGVTQTPRYLIKTRGQQVTLSCSPISGHRSVSWYQQTPGQGLQFLFEYFSETQRNKGNFPGRFSGRQFSNSRSEMNVSTLELGDSALYLCASSLGPGTTDTQYFGPGTRLTVL.

This chain uses TRBV7-9 with TRBJ1-5; 9 nucleotides line up with TRBD1. The CDR3 runs 15 residues. J lost 5 bases, V lost 5 bases, and 7 bases had no gene match. Germline V lookup: CDR1 SEHNR, CDR2 FQNEAQ (reference sequence). The CDR3 loop reads CASSPSGTGYQPQHF. CDR3 nucleotide sequence: TGTGCCAGCAGCCCTTCCGGGACAGGGTATCAGCCCCAGCATTTT.

The CDR3 DNA reads TGTGCCAGCAGTTACTCGAGTTCGGGGATATCCTACGAGCAGTACTTC. It translates to CASSYSSSGISYEQYF. This chain links TRBV6-5 with TRBJ2-7, with D perhaps TRBD2 (5 bases). CDR1 and CDR2 from the germline V gene are MNHEY and SVGAGI. This CDR3 is 16 amino acids long. The V end was cut by 0 bases, the J end by 1 base, with 13 bases between.

This chain uses TRBV4-2 with TRBJ2-1, with 8 nucleotides matching TRBD1. The trim removed 1 base at V and 7 bases at J, leaving 15 bases unmatched. This CDR3 has 18 amino acids. The germline V gene has CDR1 LGHNA and CDR2 YNFKEQ. CDR3 in amino acids: CASSQVVGQGQGGNEQFF. CDR3 bases: TGTGCCAGCAGCCAAGTCGTTGGGCAAGGACAGGGCGGGAATGAGCAGTTCTTC.

The chain is built from TRBV6-5 and TRBJ2-7, with D unclear. The CDR3 runs 13 residues. The V end lost 8 bases, the J end lost 4 bases, and 15 bases lay between the germline ends. Germline V gene lookup returns CDR1 MNHEY and CDR2 SVGAGI. CDR3 coding DNA: TGTGCCAGCTCCTTGACATCCCGTTACGAGCAGTACTTC. As protein: CASSLTSRYEQYF.

The rearrangement uses TRBV5-1 and TRBJ1-4; a weak D match, TRBD1 (5 bases). V lost 0 bases and J lost 8, with 11 bases in between. The CDR3 totals 14 residues. In germline, CDR1 is SGHRS, CDR2 YFSETQ. The CDR3 nucleotides are TGCGCCAGCAGCTTGGGGGCAGGGAAAGAAAAACTGTTTTTT. This translates into CASSLGAGKEKLFF.

This clone was seen more than once but under ten times. The rearrangement links TRBV7-2 to TRBJ2-5; D might be TRBD2 (5 bases). Germline V gives CDR1 SGHTA, CDR2 FQGNSA. The CDR3 is 14 amino acids. V dropped 3 bases and J dropped 0 bases, with 8 bases sitting between them. Written as DNA, the CDR3 is TGTGCCAGCAGCTTCAACGGGGACCAAGAGACCCAGTACTTC. Amino acid sequence: CASSFNGDQETQYF.

The chain couples TRBV20-1 to TRBJ1-2; unclear D gene. Trimming left V 1 base short and J 8 bases short, with 5 bases between. The CDR3 loop spans 10 amino acids. The germline V gene has CDR1 DFQATT and CDR2 SNEGSKA (reference sequence). CDR3 in DNA: TGCAGTGCTAGAGGGGAGGGCTACACCTTC. As protein: CSARGEGYTF.

The chain combines TRBV30 with TRBJ1-6; 12 nucleotides line up with TRBD1. V shed 5 bases, J shed 7 bases, and the junction held 3 bases outside the gene matches. Germline V gene sequence: CDR1 GTSNPN, CDR2 SVGIG (reference sequence). CDR3 length: 14 residues. The CDR3 loop reads CAWGTGGRNSPLHF. The CDR3 DNA follows: TGTGCCTGGGGGACAGGGGGCAGGAATTCACCCCTCCACTTT.

This clone showed up just once. This sequence joins TRBV7-2 and TRBJ1-2; 7 nucleotides match TRBD1. Losses at the gene ends were 1 base for V and 3 bases for J; bases not matched to a gene: 2. The CDR3 totals 14 residues. The germline V gene has CDR1 SGHTA and CDR2 FQGNSA. The CDR3 sequence: CASSLGTGDYGYTF. The DNA for the CDR3 is TGTGCCAGCAGCTTAGGTACAGGGGACTATGGCTACACCTTC.

This rearrangement joins TRBV25-1 to TRBJ2-1, with TRBD2 matching over 7 bases. Unmatched junction bases numbered 4, after V lost 5 bases and J lost 0 bases. Germline V gene lookup returns CDR1 MGHDK and CDR2 SYGVNS. The CDR3 totals 15 residues. The CDR3 is CASSRAGSSYNEQFF. Written as DNA, the CDR3 is TGTGCCAGCAGTAGAGCGGGGAGCTCCTACAATGAGCAGTTCTTC.

The chain couples TRBV30 to TRBJ2-5; 13 bases are a match to TRBD2. The CDR3 runs 16 residues. The germline V gene has CDR1 GTSNPN and CDR2 SVGIG (reference sequence). Trimming at V came to 2 bases and at J to 4 bases, leaving 7 bases not matched to a gene. The CDR3 region has the DNA TGTGCCTGGAGTCAGACGGGACTAGCGGGACTAGAGACCCAGTACTTC. It encodes CAWSQTGLAGLETQYF.

The chain recombines TRBV7-2 with TRBJ1-1; 10 bases are a match to TRBD1. CDR1 SGHTA and CDR2 FQGNSA come from the germline V gene. The CDR3 consists of 14 residues. Losses at the gene ends were 1 base for V and 8 bases for J; bases not matched to a gene: 4. The CDR3 bases are TGTGCCAGCAGCTTAGTAGTGACAGGGGGCGAAGCTTTCTTT. This gives the protein CASSLVVTGGEAFF.

The chain employs TRBV7-2 and TRBJ2-7; D possibly corresponds to TRBD1 (7 bases). The CDR3 is 14 residues long. The germline V gene has CDR1 SGHTA and CDR2 FQGNSA. V lost 4 bases and J 7 bases, leaving 17 bases between the germline ends. The chain's CDR3 is CASSSGGSSWEQYF. The CDR3, as DNA: TGTGCCAGCAGCTCAGGGGGGAGTAGCTGGGAGCAGTACTTC.

The chain joins TRBV19 to TRBJ1-2, with D maybe TRBD1 (5 bases). CDR1 is LNHDA and CDR2 is SQIVND in the germline V gene (reference sequence). Trimming took 2 bases from V and 8 from J, leaving 15 bases between them. The CDR3 is 14 amino acids. CDR3 in DNA: TGTGCCAGTAGTATATCCAGGGCGGGAGGAGGCTACACCTTC. Translated: CASSISRAGGGYTF.

CDR3: CASSLRGFQETQYF. The CDR3 DNA is TGTGCCAGCAGCTTACGGGGGTTCCAAGAGACCCAGTACTTC. The chain employs TRBV13 and TRBJ2-5; D possibly corresponds to TRBD2 (6 bases). V was trimmed by 2 bases and J by 1 base, leaving 8 bases between them. The CDR3 loop spans 14 amino acids. Per germline, CDR1 PRHDT and CDR2 FYEKMQ (reference sequence).

The chain has TRBV5-1 and TRBJ2-3; possible D gene TRBD2, 6 bases. Trimming cost V 0 bases and J 3 bases, with 17 bases left between them. The length of the CDR3 is 17 residues. Per germline, CDR1 SGHRS and CDR2 YFSETQ. CDR3 protein: CASSLAGVGGKTDTQYF. The CDR3 DNA reads as TGCGCCAGCAGCTTGGCCGGTGTGGGGGGTAAGACAGATACGCAGTATTTT.

The chain links TRBV9 to TRBJ2-6; D uncertain. The CDR3 spans 14 residues. Germline V CDR1 and CDR2: SGDLS, YYNGEE. The ends were cut back, 3 bases at V and 1 base at J, with 5 bases in the middle. This CDR3 reads CASSETSGANVLTF. The CDR3 DNA follows: TGTGCCAGCAGCGAGACATCTGGGGCCAACGTCCTGACTTTC.

This chain connects TRBV30 to TRBJ1-1; no reliable D call. V was cut by 3 bases and J by 0 bases, with 5 bases left in between. CDR1 is GTSNPN, CDR2 SVGIG, per germline (reference sequence). This CDR3 comprises 12 residues. The CDR3 region has the DNA TGTGCCTGGAGGAGGTTGAACACTGAAGCTTTCTTT. Translation gives CAWRRLNTEAFF.

The chain is built from TRBV19 and TRBJ2-1; 9 bases match TRBD2. CDR3 size: 17 residues. V gave up 4 bases and J gave up 5 bases; unmatched junction bases: 12. Germline V gives CDR1 LNHDA, CDR2 SQIVND (reference sequence). CDR3 loop: CASSKDYGGGGHNEQFF. DNA for the CDR3: TGTGCCAGTAGTAAAGACTATGGCGGGGGGGGACACAATGAGCAGTTCTTC.

V is TRBV2 and J is TRBJ1-5, with 7 bases identical to TRBD1. The CDR3 totals 13 residues. The ends lost 6 bases at V and 4 bases at J; junction bases unmatched: 3. CDR1 and CDR2 from the germline V gene are SNHLY and FYNNEI. The DNA for the CDR3 is TGTGCCAGCAGGATGACAGGGAATCAGCCCCAGCATTTT. Translation gives CASRMTGNQPQHF.

The chain is built from TRBV18 and TRBJ2-2, with 7 nucleotides matching TRBD1. CDR3 length: 16 residues. J lost 3 bases, V lost 6 bases, and 10 bases had no gene match. Germline V gene lookup returns CDR1 KGHSH and CDR2 LQKENI. CDR3 DNA sequence: TGTGCCAGCTCCCGGAACAGGGGCGGTGACACCGGGGAGCTGTTTTTT. It codes for CASSRNRGGDTGELFF.

The chain recombines TRBV5-1 with TRBJ2-1; TRBD1 agrees at 10 bases. There are 14 residues in the CDR3. Trimming cost V 4 bases and J 6 bases; bases outside gene matches: 4. Germline V gene lookup returns CDR1 SGHRS and CDR2 YFSETQ. CDR3: CASSLGQGGNEQFF. The CDR3 bases are TGCGCCAGCAGCCTAGGACAGGGGGGCAATGAGCAGTTCTTC.

The V and J genes are TRBV6-5 and TRBJ1-3, with TRBD1 matching 7 bases. Trimming cost V 1 base and J 1 base; bases outside gene matches: 1. In germline, CDR1 is MNHEY, CDR2 SVGAGI. CDR3 length equals 15 residues. The CDR3 DNA reads as TGTGCCAGCAGTTACTTGACAGGGTCTGGAAACACCATATATTTT. Translated, it gives CASSYLTGSGNTIYF.